What follows are 10 T cell receptor beta chains derived from one specimen sequenced in a study of metastatic and nonmetastatic thyroid tumors. TCRdb redid the clone calls on the PCR reads using MiXCR. The data contain 5,500 to 7,000 clones, roughly 18% of them singletons. Each patient went into thyroid surgery without having received any treatment. Sequencing used adjacent normal tissue. These receptors came from a female donor with papillary thyroid cancer or a benign thyroid nodule (not recorded which). Some clones in this sample may be carry-over from other donors' samples.

Sample share makes this clone medium-sized (0.01 to 0.1%). The CDR3 loop is CASSGLSPLHF. In nucleotides, the CDR3 is TGTGCCAGCAGTGGCCTTTCACCCCTCCACTTT. The chain recombines TRBV2 with TRBJ1-6; no reliable D call. Trimming cost V 4 bases and J 9 bases, with 4 bases left between them. CDR1 and CDR2 (germline): SNHLY, FYNNEI. The CDR3 spans 11 residues.

This clone was seen more than once but under ten times. This chain links TRBV12-3 or TRBV12-4 with TRBJ2-1, with D maybe TRBD1 (6 bases). CDR3 length: 13 residues. The V end was cut by 8 bases, the J end by 5 bases, with 13 bases between. The CDR3 reads CASRDISNNEQFF. DNA of the CDR3: TGTGCCAGCCGGGACATTTCGAACAATGAGCAGTTCTTC.

This clone ranks as medium-sized. J is TRBJ2-1 and V is TRBV6-1, with no clear D. The V end was cut by 5 bases, the J end by 10 bases, with 15 bases between. This CDR3 contains 13 residues. Germline V gene data show CDR1 as MNHNS and CDR2 as SASEGT. CDR3 sequence reads: CASSTRRTLEQFF. The CDR3 DNA is TGTGCCAGCAGTACCCGTCGGACCCTCGAGCAGTTCTTC.

In this sample, this clone turned up a few times. The chain links TRBV19 to TRBJ2-7; D not resolved. The CDR3 sequence is 13 residues long. V lost 5 bases to trimming and J lost 4 bases, with 12 bases between them. CDR1 and CDR2 (germline): LNHDA, SQIVND (reference sequence). CDR3 nucleotide sequence: TGTGCCAGTAGTCCGACATGTATGTACGAGCAGTACTTC. This codes for CASSPTCMYEQYF.

In this sample, this clone is medium-sized. The chain carries TRBV2 and TRBJ2-2; D not certain. The germline V gene encodes CDR1 SNHLY and CDR2 FYNNEI. The V end was cut by 6 bases, the J end by 7 bases, with 12 bases between. CDR3 length equals 13 residues. The CDR3 region is CASRELVVGELFF. In DNA, the CDR3 is TGTGCCAGCAGAGAACTGGTGGTCGGGGAGCTGTTTTTT.

This clone came up many times. V gene TRBV28 combines with J gene TRBJ2-5; 7 bases line up with TRBD2. The CDR3 has 18 amino acids. J was trimmed by 5 bases and V by 2 bases; bases with no gene match: 17. Looked up from germline, CDR1 is MDHEN and CDR2 is SYDVKM. Here the CDR3 reads CASSLSPHGEGMVETQYF. DNA for the CDR3: TGTGCCAGCAGTTTAAGCCCCCACGGGGAGGGAATGGTGGAGACCCAGTACTTC.

This clone rates as medium-sized (0.01 to 0.1%). The chain has TRBV5-1 and TRBJ2-1; D is unresolved. Trimming removed 0 bases at V and 4 bases at J, with 5 bases between. There are 13 residues in the CDR3. Germline CDR1 SGHRS, CDR2 YFSETQ. The CDR3 reads CASSLGGYNEQFF. As DNA, the CDR3 is TGCGCCAGCAGCTTGGGGGGTTACAATGAGCAGTTCTTC.

This clone has a handful of counts. The chain recombines TRBV10-3 with TRBJ2-1, with a tentative D call TRBD2 (6 bases). The CDR3 is 16 residues long. From germline, CDR1 is ENHRY and CDR2 SYGVKD. Deletions cut 4 bases from V and 6 bases from J, with 19 bases between. CDR3 region: CAISGGLSYDSNEQFF. As DNA, the CDR3 is TGTGCCATCAGTGGGGGACTTTCTTATGACTCCAATGAGCAGTTCTTC.

This clone was observed a few times. The chain joins TRBV6-5 to TRBJ1-1, with D tentatively TRBD1 (5 bases). Trimming cost V 0 bases and J 7 bases, with 15 bases left between them. Germline V gene sequence: CDR1 MNHEY, CDR2 SVGAGI. This CDR3 is built from 15 residues. In DNA, the CDR3 is TGTGCCAGCAGTTACTCGATGGGGCAGCGGCATGAAGCTTTCTTT. It is translated as CASSYSMGQRHEAFF.

In this sample, this clone turned up many times. A much larger clone differs by one base, so this may be a read error. The chain uses TRBV2 and TRBJ2-5; D is undetermined. V shed 1 base and J shed 5 bases, with 11 bases lying between them. The CDR3 totals 14 residues. CDR1 and CDR2 from the germline V gene are SNHLY and FYNNEI. The CDR3 DNA reads as TGTGCCAGCAGTGAAGGAGGAGCCGAGGAGACCCAGTACTTC. This gives the protein CASSEGGAEETQYF.